Sequencing of this T cell receptor beta chain was carried out in a study of blood T cell repertoires in COVID-19. Study summary: Spain, Italy and the United States supplied samples that represented acute and convalescent COVID-19. Sources were T cells, B-cell-depleted T cells, or PBMCs; the material itself was cDNA or gDNA.

Per the original methods: Estimation of nucleated cell counts relied on the amplification of reference gene primers. Clones were read by immunoSEQ multiplex PCR, and TCRdb kept only the in-frame ones, dropping some. The DNA was the basis for D and trimming; V, J and clone size are from that table. The sample contains fewer than 200,000 clones, under 90% of which appear only once. The sample holds one count of this clone. CDR3 size: 15 residues. Trimming cost V 1 base and J 3 bases; bases outside gene matches: 4. Germline assignment: CDR1 GTSNPN and CDR2 SVGIG (reference sequence). Sequencing was performed on peripheral blood. The chain employs TRBV30 and TRBJ2-4, with TRBD2 matching over 9 bases. The sequence came from a woman of 80 years or more with acute or convalescent COVID-19. CDR3 protein: CAWSASGRIKNIQYF. CDR3 DNA: TGTGCCTGGAGTGCGAGCGGGAGGATCAAAAACATTCAGTACTTC.